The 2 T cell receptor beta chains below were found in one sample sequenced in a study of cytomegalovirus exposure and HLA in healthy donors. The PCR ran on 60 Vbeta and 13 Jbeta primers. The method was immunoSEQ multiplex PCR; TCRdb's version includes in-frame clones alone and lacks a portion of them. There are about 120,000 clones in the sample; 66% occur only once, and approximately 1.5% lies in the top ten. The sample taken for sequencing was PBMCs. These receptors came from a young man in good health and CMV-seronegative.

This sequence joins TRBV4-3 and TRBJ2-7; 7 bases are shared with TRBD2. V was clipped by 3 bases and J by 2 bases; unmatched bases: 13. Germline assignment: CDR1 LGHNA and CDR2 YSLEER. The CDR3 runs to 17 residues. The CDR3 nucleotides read TGCGCCAGCAGCCAGCCTAGGGAGGGGTTACGCGCCTACGAGCAGTACTTC. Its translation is CASSQPREGLRAYEQYF.

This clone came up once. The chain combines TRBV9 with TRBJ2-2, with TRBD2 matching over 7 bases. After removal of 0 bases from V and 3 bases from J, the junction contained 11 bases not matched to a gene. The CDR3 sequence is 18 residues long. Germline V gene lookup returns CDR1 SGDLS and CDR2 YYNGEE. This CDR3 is CASSVAPSGIGYTGELFF. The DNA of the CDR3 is TGTGCCAGCAGCGTAGCCCCAAGCGGGATAGGCTACACCGGGGAGCTGTTTTTT.